This T cell receptor (beta chain) stems from a study of blood T cell repertoires in COVID-19. Background on the study: Samples taken during acute and convalescent COVID-19 were collected in the United States, Italy and Spain.

V lost 4 bases, J lost 0 bases, and 8 bases lay in between. CDR3 length: 13 residues. The germline CDR1 and CDR2 sequences are SGHRS and YFSETQ. Sequencing was performed with immunoSEQ multiplex PCR; in TCRdb, only in-frame clones are kept and a portion is missing. The sample lists about 180,000 clones, approximately 88% occurring once. The TCR comes from a woman in her thirties with acute or convalescent COVID-19. The chain recombines TRBV5-1 with TRBJ2-7; D remains unclear. Sequencing used peripheral blood. CDR3 DNA: TGCGCCAGCAGCCGTCTAAGCTCCTACGAGCAGTACTTC. Translated: CASSRLSSYEQYF.